The 18 T cell receptor beta chains reported below all come from one sample, sequenced in a study of blood T cell repertoires in COVID-19. The repertoire was sequenced with immunoSEQ multiplex PCR; TCRdb's copy has only in-frame clones and lacks some. This table has roughly 300,000 clones, more than 75% appearing once. Sequences were obtained from peripheral blood. All receptors derive from a woman in her forties who had recovered from COVID-19.

The chain is built from TRBV9 and TRBJ2-1, with a weak D call TRBD2 (5 bases). V lost 4 bases to trimming and J lost 1 base, with 15 bases between them. Germline V gene lookup returns CDR1 SGDLS and CDR2 YYNGEE. This CDR3 spans 16 amino acids. DNA of the CDR3: TGTGCCAGCAGCCCCGACTATTCTTCATCCTACAATGAGCAGTTCTTC. Amino acids: CASSPDYSSSYNEQFF.

The rearrangement joins TRBV6-1 to TRBJ2-7; perhaps TRBD2 as D (5 bases). The CDR3 spans 13 residues. V was shortened by 2 bases and J by 5 bases, with 10 bases between the two germline ends. The germline gives CDR1 MNHNS, CDR2 SASEGT. The DNA for the CDR3 is TGTGCCAGCAGTGAACCCGCCGGGAACGAGCAGTACTTC. Translation gives CASSEPAGNEQYF.

The rearrangement uses TRBV7-8 and TRBJ1-2; 9 nucleotides match TRBD1. This CDR3 has 13 amino acids. Germline V gene sequence: CDR1 SGHVS, CDR2 FQNEAQ. The junction had 5 bases not matched to a gene; V was cut back by 7 bases and J by 5 bases. The CDR3 reads CASNLGTGYGYTF. CDR3 DNA sequence: TGTGCCAGCAACCTCGGGACAGGGTATGGCTACACCTTC.

This chain connects TRBV3-1 (or the pseudogene TRBV3-2) to TRBJ1-4; D unresolved. The V gene's germline CDR1 is LGHDT and CDR2 YNNKEL (reference sequence). Trimming shortened V by 4 bases and J by 15 bases, and 18 bases separated the two germline ends. The CDR3 totals 13 residues. The chain's CDR3 is CASSRYPGGTVFF. The CDR3 DNA follows: TGTGCCAGCAGCCGGTACCCGGGAGGTACGGTGTTTTTT.

J is TRBJ1-2 and V is TRBV9; the D is unclear. Germline V gene sequence: CDR1 SGDLS, CDR2 YYNGEE. The CDR3 sequence is 14 residues long. V was trimmed by 4 bases and J by 2 bases, leaving 12 bases between them. The CDR3 nucleotides are TGTGCCAGCAGCCCTCGGGTCCTCAACTATGGCTACACCTTC. It specifies CASSPRVLNYGYTF.

The V and J genes are TRBV24-1 and TRBJ2-2; D is perhaps TRBD2 (6 bases). CDR1 is KGHDR, CDR2 SFDVKD, per germline. This CDR3 is built from 15 residues. Trimming left V 3 bases short and J 6 bases short, with 13 bases between. This chain's CDR3 is CATSDRWGGPGELFF. In DNA form, the CDR3 reads TGTGCCACCAGTGATAGATGGGGAGGACCCGGGGAGCTGTTTTTT.

The chain uses TRBV10-1 and TRBJ1-1; 7 bases line up with TRBD1. The germline CDR1 and CDR2 sequences are WNHNN and SYGVQD (reference sequence). Losses at the gene ends were 3 bases for V and 6 bases for J; bases not matched to a gene: 4. CDR3 length: 13 residues. The CDR3 region has the DNA TGCGCCAGCAGTGACGATCAGGGGGCTGAAGCTTTCTTT. The encoded protein is CASSDDQGAEAFF.

V is TRBV28 and J is TRBJ2-1, with unresolved D. The CDR3 spans 13 residues. Germline V gives CDR1 MDHEN, CDR2 SYDVKM. V lost 6 bases and J lost 0, with 6 bases in between. The CDR3 loop reads CASRQSSYNEQFF. The CDR3 nucleotides read TGTGCCAGCAGACAGAGCTCCTACAATGAGCAGTTCTTC.

The chain links TRBV18 to TRBJ1-1; TRBD1 aligns across 8 bases. The CDR3 length is 15 residues. Trimming at V came to 3 bases and at J to 0 bases, leaving 3 bases not matched to a gene. Germline CDR1 is KGHSH and CDR2 is LQKENI. CDR3 sequence: CASSPRTGLNTEAFF. The CDR3 DNA reads as TGTGCCAGCTCACCGCGGACAGGGCTGAACACTGAAGCTTTCTTT.

This clone was detected many times. The rearrangement links TRBV7-9 to TRBJ1-2, with 11 nucleotides matching TRBD1. With V trimmed by 4 bases and J by 7 bases, 8 bases remained unmatched. The germline V gene has CDR1 SEHNR and CDR2 FQNEAQ (reference sequence). CDR3 length equals 15 residues. CDR3 sequence (DNA): TGTGCCAGCAGCTCGCCTGGACAGGGGGCGAGTGGCTACACCTTC. It translates to CASSSPGQGASGYTF.

The chain employs TRBV7-9 and TRBJ1-6; 10 bases are shared with TRBD1. V was clipped by 0 bases and J by 3 bases; unmatched bases: 2. CDR1 and CDR2 (germline): SEHNR, FQNEAQ (reference sequence). CDR3 length: 17 residues. CDR3 bases: TGTGCCAGCAGCTTAGCGACAGGGGGCATCTATAATTCACCCCTCCACTTT. Translation gives CASSLATGGIYNSPLHF.

The genes are TRBV6-2 or TRBV6-3 and TRBJ2-7; D is unresolved. The CDR3 consists of 14 residues. The ends were cut back, 4 bases at V and 6 bases at J, with 16 bases in the middle. Germline V CDR1 and CDR2: MNHEY, SVGEGT. The CDR3 bases are TGTGCCAGCAGTTTGGGTTCGGGTTTTTTCGAGCAGTACTTC. Residues: CASSLGSGFFEQYF.

V gene TRBV2 combines with J gene TRBJ1-2; 8 bases match TRBD1. In germline, CDR1 is SNHLY, CDR2 FYNNEI. V shed 6 bases and J 0 bases; nucleotides not matched to a gene: 6. The CDR3 totals 15 residues. The CDR3 DNA is TGTGCCAGCAGACCCGGGACAGGATCTAACTATGGCTACACCTTC. It encodes CASRPGTGSNYGYTF.

In nucleotides, the CDR3 is TGTGCCAGCTCACGAGGGATGACAGGAACCTACGAGCAGTACTTC. It yields the protein CASSRGMTGTYEQYF. The chain uses TRBV18 and TRBJ2-7; TRBD1 is a possible D gene (6 bases). V lost 4 bases and J lost 2, with 15 bases in between. CDR3 length: 15 residues. CDR1 is KGHSH and CDR2 is LQKENI in the germline V gene.

Comments on this clone: The identical CDR3 is also encoded by other nucleotide sequences in the sample. The chain has TRBV5-1 and TRBJ1-6; 8 bases match TRBD1. The CDR3 consists of 14 residues. Germline lookup yields CDR1 SGHRS and CDR2 YFSETQ. Trimming at V came to 4 bases and at J to 7 bases, leaving 4 bases not matched to a gene. DNA for the CDR3: TGCGCCAGCAGCAACAGGACAGGGAATTCACCCCTCCACTTT. This encodes CASSNRTGNSPLHF.

The chain employs TRBV3-1 (or the pseudogene TRBV3-2) and TRBJ2-7; D might be TRBD1 (6 bases). Germline V gene data show CDR1 as LGHDT and CDR2 as YNNKEL (reference sequence). The V end was cut by 4 bases, the J end by 4 bases, with 11 bases between. The CDR3 sequence is 13 residues long. CDR3 coding DNA: TGTGCCAGCAGCCTCACAGGGTTTTACGAGCAGTACTTC. Residues: CASSLTGFYEQYF.

The rearrangement joins TRBV5-5 to TRBJ2-5, with TRBD1 matching over 8 bases. This CDR3 is 14 amino acids long. Germline CDR1 SGHKS, CDR2 YYEKEE (reference sequence). V shed 1 base and J 8 bases; nucleotides not matched to a gene: 7. Here the CDR3 DNA reads TGTGCCAGCAGCTTGTCGACAGGGGAGAGAACCCAGTACTTC. Its translation is CASSLSTGERTQYF.

The gene calls are TRBV5-4 and TRBJ2-2; D is perhaps TRBD1 (5 bases). In germline, CDR1 is SGHNT, CDR2 YYREEE (reference sequence). The CDR3 has 16 residues. V was clipped by 2 bases and J by 6 bases, with 17 bases between them. The CDR3 DNA is TGTGCCAGCAGCTTCAGCAGGGCATATTGGGCCGGGGAGCTGTTTTTT. This gives the protein CASSFSRAYWAGELFF.